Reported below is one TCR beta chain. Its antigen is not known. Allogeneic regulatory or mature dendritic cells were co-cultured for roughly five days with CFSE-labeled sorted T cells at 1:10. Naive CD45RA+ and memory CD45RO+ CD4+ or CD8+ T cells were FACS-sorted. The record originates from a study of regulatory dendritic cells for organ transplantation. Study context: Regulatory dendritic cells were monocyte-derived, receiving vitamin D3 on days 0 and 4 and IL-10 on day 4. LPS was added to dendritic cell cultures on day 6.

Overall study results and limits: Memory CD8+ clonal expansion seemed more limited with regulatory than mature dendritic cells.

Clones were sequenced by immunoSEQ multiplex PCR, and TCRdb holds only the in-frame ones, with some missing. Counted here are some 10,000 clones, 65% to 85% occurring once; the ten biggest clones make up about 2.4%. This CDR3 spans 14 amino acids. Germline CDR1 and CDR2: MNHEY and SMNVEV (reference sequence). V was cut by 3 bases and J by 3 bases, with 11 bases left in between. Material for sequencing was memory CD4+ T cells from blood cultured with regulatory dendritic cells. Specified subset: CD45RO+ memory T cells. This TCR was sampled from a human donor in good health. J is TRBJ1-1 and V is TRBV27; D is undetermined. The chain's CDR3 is CASSFRGRDTEAFF. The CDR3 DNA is TGTGCCAGCAGTTTCCGAGGGAGGGACACTGAAGCTTTCTTT.